The clone carrying this T cell receptor beta chain was observed a few times. Its cognate antigen is unknown. The data derive from a study of OX40 agonist ivuxolimab in advanced cancers. Whole-study results and caveats: Patients with a partial response at 0.1-3.0 mg/kg had among the lowest clonal expansion.

Using immunoSEQ multiplex PCR, the repertoire was profiled, and TCRdb retains in-frame clones only, with some absent. The sample consists of some 45,000 clones, about 85% of them appearing once. Patients were ineligible given autoimmune disease history or systemic immunosuppression. The V segment lost 0 bases and the J segment 0 bases; nucleotides outside the gene matches: 0. This CDR3 spans 17 amino acids. Germline CDR1 reads SGHRS; CDR2 reads YFSETQ. The receptor's source is an adult with an advanced solid tumor such as melanoma, head and neck, liver or kidney cancer. The chain couples TRBV5-1 to TRBJ2-3, with 14 nucleotides matching TRBD2. This specimen consisted of CD4+ or CD8+ T cells sorted from blood, obtained in a trial of the OX40 agonist ivuxolimab. The CDR3 DNA reads as TGCGCCAGCAGCTTGGGACTAGCGGGAGGGAGCACAGATACGCAGTATTTT. Translating gives CASSLGLAGGSTDTQYF.